These 12 T cell receptor beta chains were all obtained from the same sample, sequenced in a study of T cells in Graves' hyperthyroidism and ophthalmopathy. Authors of the study amplified TCR beta CDR3 regions from RNA transcripts. The primer set for the first-round RT-PCR of the TCR CDR3 was HTBI. A single record per CDR3 protein comes from TCRdb applying MiXCR to the multiplex PCR reads. The sample holds roughly 570,000 distinct CDR3 sequences, around 42% seen once. Material: peripheral blood or thyroid tissue (not recorded which). The receptors were sampled from a woman aged 18-29 years with Graves' hyperthyroidism.

This clonotype was seen a few times. The V call is TRBV6-2 or TRBV6-3, the J call TRBJ2-2; maybe TRBD1 (6 bases). CDR1 is MNHEY and CDR2 is SVGEGT in the germline V gene. CDR3 length: 17 residues. In DNA, the CDR3 is TGTGCGCGCTTTCTCCCCCGGACAGTCGAGAACACCGGGGAGCTGTTTTTT. It yields the protein CARFLPRTVENTGELFF.

Ten or more counts support this clonotype. This chain links TRBV4-1 with TRBJ2-7, with D unclear. The V gene's germline CDR1 is MGHRA and CDR2 YSYEKL. Trimming stripped 0 bases from V and 0 bases from J, with 6 bases between. The CDR3 length is 14 residues. The CDR3 reads CASSQDPVSYEQYF. The DNA for the CDR3 is TGCGCCAGCAGCCAAGACCCAGTCTCCTACGAGCAGTACTTC.

The rearrangement joins TRBV5-4 to TRBJ1-2, with TRBD1 identical over 7 bases. With V trimmed by 1 base and J by 7 bases, 7 bases remained unmatched. Germline loops: CDR1 SGHNT, CDR2 YYREEE (reference sequence). The CDR3 has 14 residues. As DNA, the CDR3 is TGTGCCAGCAGCTTGTTTCGAGGGGGCGGTGGCTACACCTTC. It translates to CASSLFRGGGGYTF.

The CDR3 here is CASSLIRTGDVGEQYF. CDR3 DNA sequence: TGTGCCAGCAGTCTCATACGGACAGGGGACGTGGGCGAGCAGTACTTC. J is TRBJ2-7 and V is TRBV27, with TRBD1 matching over 9 bases. V gave up 5 bases and J gave up 6 bases; unmatched junction bases: 14. The CDR3 extends over 16 amino acids. From germline, CDR1 is MNHEY and CDR2 SMNVEV (reference sequence).

Ten or more counts support this clonotype. The rearrangement links TRBV29-1 to TRBJ2-7; D is possibly TRBD1 or TRBD2 (6 bases each). The CDR3 length is 14 residues. Germline V gene sequence: CDR1 SQVTM, CDR2 ANQGSEA. With 7 bases removed from V and 0 bases from J, the gap between germline ends came to 16 bases. The chain's CDR3 is CSGRGLEPSYEQYF. The CDR3 DNA sequence: TGCAGCGGACGGGGGCTAGAGCCCTCCTACGAGCAGTACTTC.

This chain uses TRBV7-8 with TRBJ2-5; 11 bases are a match to TRBD1. CDR1 SGHVS and CDR2 FQNEAQ come from the germline V gene. V was clipped by 5 bases and J by 4 bases; unmatched bases: 6. The CDR3 spans 15 residues. Here the CDR3 DNA reads TGTGCCAGCAGCCAAGGACAGGGGGCGATAGAGACCCAGTACTTC. This codes for CASSQGQGAIETQYF.

In this sample, this clonotype turned up a few times. This chain connects TRBV4-3 to TRBJ2-7; 9 positions agree with TRBD1. Germline V gives CDR1 LGHNA, CDR2 YSLEER. The trim removed 3 bases at V and 5 bases at J, leaving 8 bases unmatched. This CDR3 spans 15 amino acids. The CDR3 loop is CASSQSTGGGNEQYF. The CDR3 DNA sequence: TGCGCCAGCAGCCAGTCAACAGGGGGCGGAAACGAGCAGTACTTC.

The rearrangement links TRBV20-1 to TRBJ1-2; perhaps TRBD1 as D (6 bases). V was pared by 6 bases and J by 1 base, with 18 bases between. The CDR3 runs to 15 residues. CDR1 and CDR2 from the germline V gene are DFQATT and SNEGSKA (reference sequence). The CDR3 region has the DNA TGCAGTGCCCTAAATGGACAGAACCTTAACTATGGCTACACCTTC. Protein: CSALNGQNLNYGYTF.

This clonotype showed up many times. The rearrangement links TRBV24-1 to TRBJ2-5, with 7 bases that match TRBD2. The CDR3 has 16 amino acids. Trimming removed 1 base from V and 1 base from J; junction bases left unmatched: 5. Germline CDR1 is KGHDR and CDR2 is SFDVKD. CDR3 bases: TGTGCCACCAGTGATTTCGCGGGAGTCCCCCAAGAGACCCAGTACTTC. It specifies CATSDFAGVPQETQYF.

This clonotype appeared many times. The chain combines TRBV20-1 with TRBJ2-5; 10 bases are shared with TRBD2. Germline trimming cut 6 bases from V and 5 bases from J; bases unmatched to any gene: 9. CDR3 length equals 14 residues. Germline CDR1 DFQATT, CDR2 SNEGSKA (reference sequence). CDR3 nucleotide sequence: TGCAGTGCCGGAGCGGGAGGGCCCCAGGAGACCCAGTACTTC. As protein: CSAGAGGPQETQYF.

This clonotype has a count of ten or more. This sequence joins TRBV5-1 and TRBJ1-6; D unclear. V lost 4 bases, J lost 9 bases, and 17 bases lay in between. The CDR3 has 15 amino acids. CDR1 is SGHRS and CDR2 is YFSETQ in the germline V gene. The CDR3 protein is CASSPNNGWRSPLHF. DNA of the CDR3: TGCGCCAGCAGCCCTAACAACGGTTGGCGTTCACCCCTCCACTTT.

This clonotype was recorded at least ten times. This chain connects TRBV20-1 to TRBJ1-3; D remains ambiguous. Germline-derived CDR1 and CDR2 are DFQATT and SNEGSKA (reference sequence). Deletions cut 6 bases from V and 0 bases from J, with 12 bases between. The CDR3 extends over 14 amino acids. The CDR3 is CSAFFESSGNTIYF. As DNA, the CDR3 is TGCAGTGCCTTCTTCGAGAGCTCTGGAAACACCATATATTTT.